Sequencing of this T cell receptor (beta chain) was carried out in a study of blood T cell repertoires in COVID-19. Sequencing was performed with immunoSEQ multiplex PCR; in TCRdb, only in-frame clones are kept and a portion is missing. The table has tens of thousands of clones, about 80% seen once. This clone turned up a few times. Germline-derived CDR1 and CDR2 are SGHRS and YFSETQ. Germline trimming cut 0 bases from V and 3 bases from J; bases unmatched to any gene: 0. The CDR3 consists of 14 residues. This rearrangement joins TRBV5-1 to TRBJ2-5, with 9 bases that match TRBD2. Sequencing input: peripheral blood. This receptor was obtained from a man between 25 and 39 years old with COVID-19, enrolled during active disease. In DNA form, the CDR3 reads TGCGCCAGCAGCTTGGTAGCGGGAGAAGAGACCCAGTACTTC. Residues: CASSLVAGEETQYF.